This TCR beta chain was observed in a study of T cell responses to AZD1222 COVID-19 vaccine. Worth noting for this clone: What it recognizes is unknown.

Data came from immunoSEQ multiplex PCR; TCRdb stores just in-frame clones and leaves some out. The table has 110,000 or so clones, roughly 86% seen once. The CDR3 is 15 residues long. The V and J ends lost 5 bases and 6 bases, in that order; junction bases with no gene match: 8. From germline, CDR1 is SGHVS and CDR2 FQNEAQ. Findings and caveats of the study: Spike-specific TCR depth and breadth grew after two AZD1222 doses. The donors showed a predominance of white British ancestry and of females, with possible underestimation of clonal diversity.

The sequenced sample was peripheral blood, obtained on day 0 of MenACWY control vaccination. The TCR sequence derives from an adult in good health. V usage is TRBV7-8 and J usage is TRBJ2-2; 8 nucleotides agree with TRBD2. The CDR3 DNA sequence: TGTGCCAGCAGCCGGAGCGGGGGTCGGGCCGGGGAGCTGTTTTTT. Its protein product is CASSRSGGRAGELFF.